A single sample gave rise to the 28 T cell receptor beta chains below, sequenced in a study of monozygotic twins with inflammatory bowel disease. TCRdb reprocessed the 5' RACE reads and stores each CDR3 protein as one record, lacking DNA. In total, the table holds approximately 110,000 distinct CDR3 sequences. Sequencing was done on a sample of blood. Receptors were obtained from a human donor with ulcerative colitis or Crohn's disease, or a healthy co-twin of an affected twin (not recorded which).

The rearrangement links TRBV24-1 to TRBJ2-1; TCRdb's D call, TRBD2, is unchecked because there is no DNA. The germline gives CDR1 KGHDR, CDR2 SFDVKD. The CDR3 extends over 16 amino acids. The CDR3 spells CATSDSWELPLNEQFF.

The chain uses TRBV7-9 and TRBJ1-1; absent DNA, TCRdb's TRBD1 call cannot be checked. Germline CDR1 reads SEHNR; CDR2 reads FQNEAQ (reference sequence). This CDR3 has 14 residues. The CDR3 here is CATLPGQGSNEAFF.

This rearrangement joins TRBV5-5 to TRBJ1-3; with no DNA, the TCRdb D assignment of TRBD1 cannot be verified. The CDR3 is 16 residues long. Germline assignment: CDR1 SGHKS and CDR2 YYEKEE (reference sequence). The CDR3 spells CASSLRDTHSGNTIYF.

The chain has TRBV11-2 and TRBJ1-1; no DNA is available, so the TRBD1 call from TCRdb remains unchecked. Germline V gene sequence: CDR1 SGHAT, CDR2 FQNNGV. CDR3 size: 18 residues. CDR3 protein: CASSSARDRGIKNTEAFF.

The chain couples TRBV7-6 to TRBJ1-6. CDR1 is SGHVS and CDR2 is FNYEAQ in the germline V gene. The CDR3 contains 13 residues. The CDR3 sequence: CASSSFAGSPLHF.

V usage is TRBV4-2 and J usage is TRBJ2-1; TCRdb outputs TRBD2, but without DNA this stays unchecked. The CDR3 is made up of 17 amino acids. Germline values: CDR1 LGHNA, CDR2 YNFKEQ. The CDR3 loop is CASSQDLASGKYNEQFF.

The V gene is TRBV3-1, the J gene TRBJ2-1; lacking DNA, the TRBD2 call made by TCRdb goes unchecked. Germline V gives CDR1 LGHDT, CDR2 YNNKEL (reference sequence). The CDR3 has 15 amino acids. The CDR3 loop is CASSQVGRDYNDQFF.

The genes are TRBV28 and TRBJ1-2; lacking DNA, the TRBD1 call made by TCRdb goes unchecked. CDR1 is MDHEN and CDR2 is SYDVKM in the germline V gene. The CDR3 has 15 amino acids. This CDR3 is CASTAGTGGAYGYTF.

CDR3: CASSKSSRENQPQHF. This chain links TRBV21-1 with TRBJ1-5; the TCRdb call, TRBD1, lacks DNA for checking. TRBV21-1 is recorded as a pseudogene. This CDR3 has 15 residues.

The chain links TRBV7-8 to TRBJ2-1; TCRdb lists TRBD1, though no DNA is available to test this call. The CDR3 loop spans 15 amino acids. Germline-derived CDR1 and CDR2 are SGHVS and FQNEAQ. The CDR3 reads CASSLVGGLNNEQFF.

The V gene is TRBV3-1, the J gene TRBJ2-5; no DNA is available, so the TRBD2 call from TCRdb remains unchecked. Germline V gene data show CDR1 as LGHDT and CDR2 as YNNKEL (reference sequence). This CDR3 has 13 residues. The CDR3 sequence is CASSQARRETQYF.

The chain recombines TRBV20-1 with TRBJ2-7. The length of the CDR3 is 14 residues. Per germline, CDR1 DFQATT and CDR2 SNEGSKA (reference sequence). Here the CDR3 reads CSARDVGGFYEQYF.

The chain has TRBV6-2 or TRBV6-3 and TRBJ2-7; TCRdb proposes TRBD2, but this gene call is untestable without DNA. The CDR3 is 15 amino acids. Germline V gives CDR1 MNHEY, CDR2 SVGEGT. The CDR3 sequence: CASSQSGLSSYEQYF.

The V call is TRBV5-1, the J call TRBJ2-3; TCRdb designates TRBD2, a call that cannot be tested without DNA. CDR1 SGHRS and CDR2 YFSETQ come from the germline V gene. This CDR3 is built from 16 residues. The CDR3 sequence is CASSTGGLAYTDTQYF.

This rearrangement joins TRBV4-1 to TRBJ2-1; TCRdb indicates TRBD2, and absent DNA this call remains unverified. The CDR3 is made up of 20 amino acids. In germline, CDR1 is MGHRA, CDR2 YSYEKL. The CDR3 reads CASSSRVLAGAGGYYNEQFF.

The chain carries TRBV7-3 and TRBJ2-1; TCRdb gives TRBD2 as the D gene, but with no DNA this cannot be confirmed. This CDR3 has 16 amino acids. Per germline, CDR1 SGHTA and CDR2 FQGTGA. The CDR3 here is CASSSSTSGRYNEQFF.

The V call is TRBV7-2, the J call TRBJ2-7; TCRdb reports TRBD1, a call that lacks DNA to check it against. The germline V gene has CDR1 SGHTA and CDR2 FQGNSA. The CDR3 is 14 residues long. CDR3 residues: CASSLKAGAYEQYF.

The gene calls are TRBV15 and TRBJ1-6. Germline CDR1 and CDR2: LNHNV and YYDKDF (reference sequence). There are 14 residues in the CDR3. The CDR3 sequence: CATSRDWGNSPLHF.

This chain links TRBV20-1 with TRBJ2-1; with no DNA, the TCRdb D assignment of TRBD2 cannot be verified. The CDR3 is 13 residues long. Germline values: CDR1 DFQATT, CDR2 SNEGSKA (reference sequence). CDR3: CSAPRGSYNEQFF.

The CDR3 sequence: CASSRAQGNSGANVLTF. The gene calls are TRBV2 and TRBJ2-6; the D gene TCRdb calls, TRBD1, cannot be checked with no DNA. The germline gives CDR1 SNHLY, CDR2 FYNNEI. The CDR3 has 17 amino acids.

V gene TRBV7-9 combines with J gene TRBJ1-2; the TCRdb D gene call, TRBD1, has no DNA to confirm it. Germline V gene lookup returns CDR1 SEHNR and CDR2 FQNEAQ (reference sequence). The CDR3 has 16 residues. CDR3 sequence: CASSSYQGSYNYGYTF.

The V and J genes are TRBV5-1 and TRBJ1-2; TCRdb gives TRBD1 as the D gene, but with no DNA this cannot be confirmed. CDR3 length: 14 amino acids. Germline CDR1 reads SGHRS; CDR2 reads YFSETQ. CDR3 in amino acids: CASSLASGDYGYTF.

V is TRBV20-1 and J is TRBJ1-3; TCRdb outputs TRBD1, but without DNA this stays unchecked. Germline CDR1 and CDR2: DFQATT and SNEGSKA (reference sequence). The CDR3 contains 15 residues. Here the CDR3 reads CSARGATSSGNTIYF.

The chain carries TRBV12-3 or TRBV12-4 and TRBJ2-5; TCRdb reports TRBD2, a call that lacks DNA to check it against. This CDR3 is 14 amino acids long. The CDR3 protein is CASRMTSGSETQYF.

V usage is TRBV6-5 and J usage is TRBJ2-3; TCRdb designates TRBD1, a call that cannot be tested without DNA. The germline V gene encodes CDR1 MNHEY and CDR2 SVGAGI. This CDR3 is 16 amino acids long. The CDR3 loop is CASSSEAPEYSDTQYF.

This chain joins TRBV24-1 and TRBJ1-1; the TCRdb D gene call, TRBD1, has no DNA to confirm it. Per the germline V gene, CDR1 is KGHDR and CDR2 is SFDVKD. CDR3 length: 14 residues. CDR3 loop: CATSDADRDTEAFF.

This chain links TRBV28 with TRBJ2-1. The CDR3 spans 17 residues. Germline CDR1 is MDHEN and CDR2 is SYDVKM. CDR3 amino acids: CASRPRSRQASYNEQFF.

The chain combines TRBV6-2 or TRBV6-3 with TRBJ2-1; TCRdb proposes TRBD1, but this gene call is untestable without DNA. The germline V gene encodes CDR1 MNHEY and CDR2 SVGEGT. CDR3 size: 13 residues. Here the CDR3 reads CASRLGTPGRQFF.